This T cell receptor beta chain was identified during a study of blood T cell repertoires in COVID-19. Germline CDR1 reads MGHRA; CDR2 reads YSYEKL. With 0 bases removed from V and 4 bases from J, the gap between germline ends came to 5 bases. This CDR3 contains 13 residues. Authors' processing steps: It was from reference gene primer amplification that nucleated cell counts were estimated. Measured with immunoSEQ multiplex PCR; TCRdb has only the in-frame clones, and not every one. V and J calls and clone size are those listed in that table; D and trimming were worked out from the DNA. The sample lists about 480,000 clones; around nine tenths were seen once.

This receptor was taken from a young woman with acute or convalescent COVID-19. The V and J genes are TRBV4-1 and TRBJ2-3, with D uncertain. Specimen: peripheral blood. CDR3 in amino acids: CASSQEASDTQYF. CDR3 DNA sequence: TGCGCCAGCAGCCAAGAAGCCTCAGATACGCAGTATTTT.